This is a list of T cell receptor beta chains from one sample in a study of T cell responses to AZD1222 COVID-19 vaccine. Some clones are missing from TCRdb's copy, which holds only in-frame ones; the method was immunoSEQ multiplex PCR. The sample holds 100,000 to 150,000 clones, more than 70% seen once. This material consisted of peripheral blood, taken on day 0 of AZD1222 vaccination. Receptors originate from an adult in good health. The CDR3 runs from the conserved cysteine through the conserved F or W. The D gene is left open where the match is weak. Size is omitted from some rows. Given values are once, few, many or a class for expanded clones.

TRBD2,-,TRBJ2-7,TRBV30,14,TGTGCCTGGAGTGTACTAGCGGGAGCTTGGGAGCAGTACTTC,CAWSVLAGAWEQYF
TRBD1,once,TRBJ1-2,TRBV10-2,17,TGCGCCAGCAGTGAGTCGCCAACGACAGGGTCCAACTATGGCTACACCTTC,CASSESPTTGSNYGYTF
-,-,TRBJ1-1,TRBV28,13,TGTGCCAGCAGGGCCCCTGCGGACACTGAAGCTTTCTTT,CASRAPADTEAFF
-,-,TRBJ2-7,TRBV7-8,15,TGTGCCAGCAGCTTAGGGACCAGGGGCACCTACGAGCAGTACTTC,CASSLGTRGTYEQYF
-,once,TRBJ2-6,TRBV29-1,14,TGCAGCGTCTGGACGGTCTCTGGGGCCAACGTCCTGACTTTC,CSVWTVSGANVLTF
-,-,TRBJ1-1,TRBV19,14,TGTGCCAGTAGTATCCAAGGGGCCGTCACTGAAGCTTTCTTT,CASSIQGAVTEAFF
-,-,TRBJ1-4,TRBV7-2,12,TGTGCCAGCAGCTTAGTAGCAGGGAGAAAGTTTTTT,CASSLVAGRKFF
-,-,TRBJ2-1,TRBV7-2,13,TGTGCCAGCAGTCCAGGGACCTACAATGAGCAGTTCTTC,CASSPGTYNEQFF
-,-,TRBJ1-2,TRBV6-5,15,TGTGCCAGCAGTTACACGGGTAGCGGGTACTATGGCTACACCTTC,CASSYTGSGYYGYTF
TRBD1,-,TRBJ1-2,TRBV28,17,TGTGCCAGCAGTTTGGGAGGGGGCGCCGTCCCACTTAATGGCTACACCTTC,CASSLGGGAVPLNGYTF
-,-,TRBJ2-5,TRBV7-7,13,TGTGCCAGCAGCTTTTCACCGCAAGAGACCCAGTACTTC,CASSFSPQETQYF
TRBD1,-,TRBJ1-2,TRBV5-1,14,TGCGCCAGCAGCCCGGGACAGGGAGAAGGTGGCTACACCTTC,CASSPGQGEGGYTF
TRBD1,-,TRBJ1-3,TRBV4-2,20,TGTGCCAGCAGCCTTACGGGTCCCGGGACAGGGGGTTCCTCTGGAAACACCATATATTTT,CASSLTGPGTGGSSGNTIYF
TRBD1,-,TRBJ2-5,TRBV7-2,14,TGTGCCAGCAGCTCGACGGGACAGCAAGAGACCCAGTACTTC,CASSSTGQQETQYF
TRBD1,-,TRBJ2-6,TRBV10-3,17,TGTGCCATCAGTTCCGGGACAGGGGTGGCTGGGGCCAACGTCCTGACTTTC,CAISSGTGVAGANVLTF
-,-,TRBJ2-7,TRBV27,13,TGTGCCAGCAGATCTACAGAACTTTACGAGCAGTACTTC,CASRSTELYEQYF
-,-,TRBJ2-3,TRBV19,15,TGTGCCAGTCAGTCGATCGGGGGCTACACAGATACGCAGTATTTT,CASQSIGGYTDTQYF
-,-,TRBJ1-2,TRBV6-5,13,TGTGCCAGCGCTTTCGAGGGCGTTAATGGCTACACCTTC,CASAFEGVNGYTF
-,-,TRBJ2-1,TRBV6-1,15,TGTGCCAGCAGTGAAGAGGACAGCTCCTACAATGAGCAGTTCTTC,CASSEEDSSYNEQFF
TRBD2,-,TRBJ2-7,TRBV4-2,16,TGTGCCAGCAGCCAAGAGACTAGCGGGCTGTCCTACGAGCAGTACTTC,CASSQETSGLSYEQYF
-,-,TRBJ2-1,TRBV7-2,15,TGTGCCAGCAGCTTTTCGCCCCTGGGTTACAATGAGCAGTTCTTC,CASSFSPLGYNEQFF
-,-,TRBJ2-7,TRBV6-1,14,TGTGCCAGCAGTGAACGGGGGAGCTCCTACGAGCAGTACTTC,CASSERGSSYEQYF
TRBD1,few,TRBJ2-7,TRBV25-1,13,TGTTCGAACCGACAGGGGCCACACTACGAGCAGTACTTC,CSNRQGPHYEQYF
-,once,TRBJ2-5,TRBV21-1,17,TGTGCCAGCACGCGGATCGAACAGGGGGAAGGCCAAGAGACCCAGTACTTC,CASTRIEQGEGQETQYF